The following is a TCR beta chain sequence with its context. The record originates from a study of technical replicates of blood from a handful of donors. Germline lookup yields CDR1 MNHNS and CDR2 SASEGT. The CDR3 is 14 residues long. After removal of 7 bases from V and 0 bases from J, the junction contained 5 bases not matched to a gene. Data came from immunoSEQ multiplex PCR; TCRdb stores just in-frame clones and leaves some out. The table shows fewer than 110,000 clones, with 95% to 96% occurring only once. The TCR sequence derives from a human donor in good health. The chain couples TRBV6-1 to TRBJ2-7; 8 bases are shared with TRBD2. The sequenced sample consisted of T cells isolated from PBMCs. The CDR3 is CASILAGSSYEQYF. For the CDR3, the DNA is TGTGCCAGCATCTTAGCGGGAAGCTCCTACGAGCAGTACTTC.